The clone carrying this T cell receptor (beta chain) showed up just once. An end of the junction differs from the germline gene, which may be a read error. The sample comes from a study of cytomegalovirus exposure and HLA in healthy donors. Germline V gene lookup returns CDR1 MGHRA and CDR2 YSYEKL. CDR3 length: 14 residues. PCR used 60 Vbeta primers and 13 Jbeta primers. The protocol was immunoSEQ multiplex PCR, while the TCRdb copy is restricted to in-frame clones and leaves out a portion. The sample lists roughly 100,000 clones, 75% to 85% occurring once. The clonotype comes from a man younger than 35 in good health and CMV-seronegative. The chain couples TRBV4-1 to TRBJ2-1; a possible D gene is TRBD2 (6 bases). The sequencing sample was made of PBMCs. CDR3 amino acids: CASSRPGRINEQLF. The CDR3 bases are TGCGCCAGCAGCCGGCCCGGGAGAATAAATGAGCAGCTCTTC.